The sequence of this T cell receptor (beta chain) was determined in a study of blood T cell repertoires in COVID-19. The assay was immunoSEQ multiplex PCR, and TCRdb's table has in-frame clones only and misses some. The sample comprises more than 85,000 clones, approximately 83% of which are singletons, and approximately 2.5% rests with the top ten. The receptor was derived from a woman aged 45-65 years who had recovered from COVID-19. Sequencing was performed on PBMCs or T cells enriched from blood (not recorded which).

The CDR3 protein is CASSLADSSSYEQYF. CDR3 nucleotides: TGTGCCAGCAGCTTAGCGGATAGCAGCTCCTACGAGCAGTACTTC. The gene calls are TRBV7-8 and TRBJ2-7, with D hard to call. Germline V gene sequence: CDR1 SGHVS, CDR2 FQNEAQ. V was shortened by 0 bases and J by 0 bases, with 9 bases between the two germline ends. This CDR3 contains 15 residues.